These 9 T cell receptor beta chains share one sample of origin, sequenced in a study of blood T cell repertoires in COVID-19. Using immunoSEQ multiplex PCR, the repertoire was profiled, and TCRdb retains in-frame clones only, with some absent. The data show some 240,000 clones, 82% seen once. Material: peripheral blood. These receptors came from a woman aged 70-85 years with COVID-19, enrolled during active disease.

The chain is built from TRBV27 and TRBJ2-2; a possible D gene is TRBD1 (6 bases). The germline gives CDR1 MNHEY, CDR2 SMNVEV (reference sequence). The CDR3 contains 17 residues. The ends were cut back, 4 bases at V and 6 bases at J, with 21 bases in the middle. CDR3 DNA sequence: TGTGCCAGCAGTTCCGAGTGGGGGCGGGCGGAGGCCGGGGAGCTGTTTTTT. Its protein product is CASSSEWGRAEAGELFF.

Ten or more counts support this clone. The chain links TRBV27 to TRBJ1-5; unclear D gene. Trimming stripped 3 bases from V and 0 bases from J, with 6 bases between. The CDR3 loop spans 14 amino acids. The V gene's germline CDR1 is MNHEY and CDR2 SMNVEV (reference sequence). CDR3 residues: CASSFSTSNQPQHF. The CDR3 coding sequence is TGTGCCAGCAGTTTTAGCACTAGCAATCAGCCCCAGCATTTT.

This clone was observed a handful of times. The chain has TRBV7-2 and TRBJ2-1; D is undetermined. Germline CDR1 reads SGHTA; CDR2 reads FQGNSA. CDR3 length: 15 amino acids. V lost 1 base, J lost 4 bases, and 11 bases lay in between. The CDR3: CASSLGDFQYNEQFF. DNA for the CDR3: TGTGCCAGCAGCTTAGGAGATTTTCAATACAATGAGCAGTTCTTC.

The chain uses TRBV7-7 and TRBJ2-1; 9 bases are shared with TRBD1. Germline CDR1 SSHAT, CDR2 FNYEAQ (reference sequence). The CDR3 has 15 amino acids. Losses at the gene ends were 6 bases for V and 6 bases for J; bases not matched to a gene: 9. The CDR3 spells CASSLGQGGGNEQFF. The CDR3 nucleotides are TGTGCCAGCAGTTTGGGACAGGGAGGTGGCAATGAGCAGTTCTTC.

The genes are TRBV29-1 and TRBJ2-3; D gene uncertain. Trimming took 5 bases from V and 6 from J, leaving 9 bases between them. Per the germline V gene, CDR1 is SQVTM and CDR2 is ANQGSEA. The CDR3 contains 11 residues. The CDR3 sequence: CSVPLSDTQYF. CDR3 in DNA: TGCAGCGTTCCCCTTTCCGATACGCAGTATTTT.

This rearrangement joins TRBV10-3 to TRBJ1-5, with D possibly matching TRBD1 (6 bases). The CDR3 totals 14 residues. CDR1 ENHRY and CDR2 SYGVKD come from the germline V gene. Trimming stripped 5 bases from V and 1 base from J, with 9 bases between. This CDR3 reads CAISNTGSNQPQHF. In nucleotides, the CDR3 is TGTGCCATCAGTAATACAGGGAGCAATCAGCCCCAGCATTTT.

The genes are TRBV18 and TRBJ1-1; D call uncertain. V lost 4 bases to trimming and J lost 0 bases, with 9 bases between them. CDR1 and CDR2 (germline): KGHSH, LQKENI. The CDR3 spans 14 residues. CDR3 region: CASSQLIMNTEAFF. The DNA of the CDR3 is TGTGCCAGCTCACAGCTCATCATGAACACTGAAGCTTTCTTT.

The chain couples TRBV14 to TRBJ2-1, with D perhaps TRBD1 (6 bases). Germline assignment: CDR1 SGHDN and CDR2 FVKESK. CDR3 length: 14 amino acids. The germline V and J ends were trimmed by 4 bases and 3 bases, with 10 bases remaining between them. The chain's CDR3 is CASSLGQFYNEQFF. The CDR3 DNA sequence: TGTGCCAGCAGCCTCGGACAGTTCTACAATGAGCAGTTCTTC.

This chain uses TRBV25-1 with TRBJ2-1; D call uncertain. In germline, CDR1 is MGHDK, CDR2 SYGVNS. The CDR3 sequence is 15 residues long. V was clipped by 3 bases and J by 1 base, with 10 bases between them. The CDR3 DNA is TGTGCCAGCAGTGATCCAGGTACGTCCTACAATGAGCAGTTCTTC. This gives the protein CASSDPGTSYNEQFF. The whole variable domain, filled in from reference TRBV25-1 and TRBJ2-1, reads EADIYQTPRYLVIGTGKKITLECSQTMGHDKMYWYQQDPGMELHLIHYSYGVNSTEKGDLSSESTVSRIRTEHFPLTLESARPSHTSQYLCASSDPGTSYNEQFFGPGTRLTVL.